This is a list of T cell receptor beta chains from one sample in a study of neurological immune-mediated disorders. Each CDR3 protein is one row after TCRdb ran MiXCR on the 5' RACE reads. The sample records 60,000 to 90,000 distinct CDR3 sequences, 10% to 13% being singletons. Sequencing input: PBMCs. These TCRs come from a man between 25 and 39 years old in good health. CDR3s include the opening cysteine and the closing phenylalanine or tryptophan. Each record gives: J gene, clone size, D gene, CDR3 length, V gene, CDR3 DNA, CDR3 protein. A D gene is named only where the DNA matches it firmly. Only some rows state a clone size, as once, few, many or a class for expanded clones.

>TRBJ2-7|many|TRBD1|15|TRBV12-3/TRBV12-4
TGTGCCAGCAGTTCTGGGACAGGGGGCAATTACGAGCAGTACTTC
CASSSGTGGNYEQYF
>TRBJ2-7|.|TRBD2|15|TRBV6-8
TGTGCCAACCTAGAACCGGGACTAGCCTCCTACGAGCAGTACTTC
CANLEPGLASYEQYF
>TRBJ1-6|many|TRBD1|14|TRBV9
TGTGCCAGCAGCGACCGGGACAGGGGTTCACCCCTCCACTTT
CASSDRDRGSPLHF
>TRBJ2-3|many|TRBD2|12|TRBV10-3
TGTGCCATCGGGGGGGAGGGAAGTACGCAGTATTTT
CAIGGEGSTQYF
>TRBJ2-3|.|.|14|TRBV29-1
TGCAGCGGAAGCCAGCTGACTAGCACAGATACGCAGTATTTT
CSGSQLTSTDTQYF
>TRBJ2-2|many|.|13|TRBV5-1
TGCGCCAGCAGCTTACGGGTCACCGGGGAGCTGTTTTTT
CASSLRVTGELFF
>TRBJ1-4|many|.|13|TRBV20-1
TGCAGTGCCAACGGAGGGCGACATGAAAAACTGTTTTTT
CSANGGRHEKLFF
>TRBJ1-1|many|.|11|TRBV12-3/TRBV12-4
TGTGCCAGCAGTTTAGAAGCTGAAGCTTTCTTT
CASSLEAEAFF
>TRBJ1-1|few|.|13|TRBV6-1
TGTGCCAGCAGGGGGACGGACGGCAGAGAAGCTTTCTTT
CASRGTDGREAFF
>TRBJ1-2|many|TRBD1|15|TRBV7-3
TGTGCCAGCAGCCCAGGGACAGGGGGATTTTCTGGCTACACCTTC
CASSPGTGGFSGYTF
>TRBJ2-7|many|.|15|TRBV28
TGTGCCAGCAGTTCCCCCCATGCAGGATCCTACGAGCAGTACTTC
CASSSPHAGSYEQYF
>TRBJ2-2|many|.|16|TRBV28
TGTGCCAGCAACTCTTTCGGGACCCAGAACACCGGGGAGCTGTTTTTT
CASNSFGTQNTGELFF
>TRBJ2-7|many|.|14|TRBV7-9
TGTGCCAGCAGCTTTATCGGGACAAATTACGAGCAGTACTTC
CASSFIGTNYEQYF
>TRBJ2-4|many|TRBD2|17|TRBV3-1
TGTGCCAGCAGCCAAACTAGCGGTGTTTTTGCCAAAAACATTCAGTACTTC
CASSQTSGVFAKNIQYF
>TRBJ1-2|many|TRBD1|13|TRBV29-1
TGCAGCGTCGTTACAGGGGATCACTATGGCTACACCTTC
CSVVTGDHYGYTF
>TRBJ2-7|many|TRBD2|14|TRBV29-1
TGCAGCGTGAGACTAGCGGAAAAGGAGTACGAGCAGTACTTC
CSVRLAEKEYEQYF
>TRBJ2-1|.|TRBD2|16|TRBV20-1
TGCAGTGCCCGGCCCCCCTGGACTAGCGGGAGTGATGAGCAGTTCTTC
CSARPPWTSGSDEQFF
>TRBJ2-7|few|.|10|TRBV6-6
TGTGCCAGCCGCCGGAGGGGGCAGTACTTC
CASRRRGQYF
>TRBJ2-4|many|.|17|TRBV28
TGTGCCAGCAGTTCGCCGTGGGGTAGCCTAGCCAAAAACATTCAGTACTTC
CASSSPWGSLAKNIQYF
>TRBJ2-1|many|TRBD1|14|TRBV12-3/TRBV12-4
TGTGCCAGCAGTGAGACCACAGGGGGCAATGAGCAGTTCTTC
CASSETTGGNEQFF
>TRBJ2-1|many|.|12|TRBV5-1
TGCGCCAGCAGCTTGGCCCGGAATGAGCAGTTCTTC
CASSLARNEQFF
>TRBJ2-7|few|.|15|TRBV28
TGTGCCAGCAGAAGGACCGGGGGCGCCTCCTACGAGCAGTACTTC
CASRRTGGASYEQYF
>TRBJ1-5|many|.|15|TRBV10-3
TGTGCCATCAGTGAGAGGGGTGGGAACAATCAGCCCCAGCATTTT
CAISERGGNNQPQHF
>TRBJ2-5|many|.|13|TRBV5-5
TGTGCCAGCAGCTTAGTGGGGGAGGAGACCCAGTACTTC
CASSLVGEETQYF
>TRBJ2-5|.|TRBD2|14|TRBV5-4
TGTGCCAGCAGCCAAACACTAGCGGAAGAGACCCAGTACTTC
CASSQTLAEETQYF
>TRBJ1-1|many|TRBD1|14|TRBV9
TGTGCCAGCAGCGTAACAGGGGGGAACACTGAAGCTTTCTTT
CASSVTGGNTEAFF
>TRBJ2-5|many|TRBD1|12|TRBV20-1
TGCAGTGCTGACAGGGGAAGTGAGACCCAGTACTTC
CSADRGSETQYF
>TRBJ2-7|many|TRBD2|15|TRBV12-3/TRBV12-4
TGTGCCAGCAGTCCCGGGACTAGCGCTTACACTGGGCAGTACTTC
CASSPGTSAYTGQYF
>TRBJ1-1|many|.|15|TRBV28
TGTGCCAGCAGTTTGGCAAGCCCCCTCGACACTGAAGCTTTCTTT
CASSLASPLDTEAFF
>TRBJ2-7|many|.|14|TRBV20-1
TGCAGTGCTAGTCGGCCAGGGGGAGGGTACGAGCAGTACTTC
CSASRPGGGYEQYF
>TRBJ2-7|many|TRBD1|12|TRBV28
TGTGCCAGCAGCCGACAGGGGAACGAGCAGTACTTC
CASSRQGNEQYF
>TRBJ2-7|few|TRBD2|17|TRBV18
TGTGCCAGCTCACCACCTCTAGCGGGAGGGTATGCCTACGAGCAGTACTTC
CASSPPLAGGYAYEQYF
>TRBJ2-7|many|TRBD2|15|TRBV5-1
TGCGCCAGCAGCTCGGGGGGACTAGAGGCCTACGAGCAGTACTTC
CASSSGGLEAYEQYF
>TRBJ1-2|many|.|13|TRBV29-1
TGCAGCGTTGAAGGGGAACCTAACTATGGCTACACCTTC
CSVEGEPNYGYTF
>TRBJ2-1|many|TRBD2|16|TRBV6-4
TGTGCCAGCAGCCAACCGATTAGCGGGAGGGAGTATGAGCAGTTCTTC
CASSQPISGREYEQFF
>TRBJ1-5|many|.|19|TRBV20-1
TGCAGTGCTAGACAATACGACCCGGGTCCCCTTACAAGCAATCAGCCCCAGCATTTT
CSARQYDPGPLTSNQPQHF
>TRBJ1-6|many|TRBD1|15|TRBV29-1
TGCAGCGTTAAAACAGGGGGCGCCTATAATTCACCCCTCCACTTT
CSVKTGGAYNSPLHF
>TRBJ2-6|many|TRBD2|13|TRBV7-2
TGTGCCAGCAGCGCGGGGACTAGGGGGGTCTTGACTTTC
CASSAGTRGVLTF
>TRBJ2-7|many|TRBD2|13|TRBV20-1
TGCAGTGCTAAAGCGGGAGTCTGGTACGAGCAGTACTTC
CSAKAGVWYEQYF
>TRBJ1-5|few|.|14|TRBV28
TGTGCCAGCGGAACAAGATTGGGCAATCAGCCCCAGCATTTT
CASGTRLGNQPQHF
>TRBJ2-7|many|.|15|TRBV7-2
TGTGCCAGCAGCCCCATTCAGGAAAGCTCCTACGAGCAGTACTTC
CASSPIQESSYEQYF
>TRBJ2-1|many|TRBD2|16|TRBV7-2
TGTGCCAGCAGCTTAGGTGGGACTAGCGGGAGCAACGAGCAGTTCTTC
CASSLGGTSGSNEQFF
>TRBJ2-3|many|TRBD1|14|TRBV7-3
TGTGCCAGCAGTGAGACAGGGGGCACCGATACGCAGTATTTT
CASSETGGTDTQYF
>TRBJ2-3|.|.|13|TRBV19
TGTGCCAGTGCTGGGCCTAGCACAGATACGCAGTATTTT
CASAGPSTDTQYF
>TRBJ2-7|many|.|14|TRBV5-1
TGCGCCAGCAGCTTGGGCGGGATATCCTACGAGCAGTACTTC
CASSLGGISYEQYF
>TRBJ2-1|many|.|17|TRBV27
TGTGCCAGCAGTTTATCGGCCGAGGGGTACTCCTACAATGAGCAGTTCTTC
CASSLSAEGYSYNEQFF
>TRBJ2-7|few|.|16|TRBV28
TGTGCCAGCAGTTCACTTGGGACGTACAACACCTACGAGCAGTACTTC
CASSSLGTYNTYEQYF